This T cell receptor beta chain was obtained from a study of cytomegalovirus exposure and HLA in healthy donors. The PCR ran on 60 Vbeta and 13 Jbeta primers. Sequenced by immunoSEQ multiplex PCR; TCRdb stores in-frame clones only, minus some. The sample has 120,000 or so clones; 83% are singletons. CDR3 length: 15 residues. Germline-derived CDR1 and CDR2 are SGHTA and FQGTGA. J lost 2 bases, V lost 5 bases, and 7 bases had no gene match. The study's findings and limits: Common viral pathogens were later found to be apparently linked to several of the most significant clusters. The study carried out a later analysis of TCR beta sequences. It associated about 15,000 of them with specific HLA alleles at a false discovery rate of 0.05.

As concerns this clone: Its antigen is not known.

The chain carries TRBV7-3 and TRBJ2-7; 9 bases align to TRBD2. Source material: PBMCs. The clonotype originates from a man between 18 and 29 years old in good health and CMV-seropositive. The CDR3 bases are TGTGCCAGCAGCCTCTCTAGCGGGGATGCCTACGAGCAGTACTTC. Its protein product is CASSLSSGDAYEQYF. Variable domain in full (rest from reference TRBV7-3 and TRBJ2-7): GAGVSQTPSNKVTEKGKYVELRCDPISGHTALYWYRQSLGQGPEFLIYFQGTGAADDSGLPNDRFFAVRPEGSVSTLKIQRTERGDSAVYLCASSLSSGDAYEQYFGPGTRLTVT.